The clone carrying this TCR beta chain was seen a handful of times. These data originate in a study of response to subunit inactivated influenza vaccine. TCRdb used MiXCR to reprocess the RT-PCR reads, holding one entry per CDR3 protein. The repertoire consists of about 540,000 distinct CDR3 sequences, with around 25% occurring once and the leading ten covering 2.5% to 3.5%. J lost 0 bases, V lost 5 bases, and 4 bases had no gene match. The CDR3 covers 15 residues. These records were also assigned to another study, of T cells expressing NK-cell markers. That study reports: 5'RACE template switching with UMIs produced the TCR beta cDNA. Underlying the TCR beta repertoires were sorted CD3+CD56+NKG2C+, CD3+CD56+NKG2C- and CD3+CD56-NKG2C+ T cells. Eight donors were sequenced, of whom seven were HCMV-seropositive, while the remaining one was HCMV-seronegative. Whether expanded NKG2C+ T cell clones were HCMV specific stayed uncertain.

This clonotype was sampled from a man aged 50 to 60 who received an inactivated influenza vaccine. Sequencing used CD4+ T cells sorted from PBMCs, obtained about 12 days after vaccination. The rearrangement uses TRBV12-3 or TRBV12-4 and TRBJ2-7; 10 bases fit TRBD1. In DNA, the CDR3 is TGTGCCAGCAGTCACGACAGGGGGCTCTCCTACGAGCAGTACTTC. It encodes CASSHDRGLSYEQYF.